The sequence of this T cell receptor (beta chain) was determined in a study of blood T cells in healthy people across ages. Study-level results: Estimates of total diversity, which came from one million sequenced T cells, were considered to be underestimates.

Details on this clonotype: Its target is unknown.

Trimming shortened V by 1 base and J by 4 bases, and 16 bases separated the two germline ends. Germline assignment: CDR1 SGHTA and CDR2 FQGNSA. The CDR3 has 16 amino acids. The authors ran a second PCR of 7 to 11 cycles using a sample-barcoded 5' primer and a J-beta primer mix. Via MiXCR, TCRdb re-called the 5' RACE reads, giving one row per CDR3 protein. Among 500,000 to 650,000 distinct CDR3 sequences listed, about 27% were seen once. This sample was shared with a second study, whose subject was T cells of mothers and their children. From that second work: Donation was provided by three healthy Caucasian mothers along with their six children.

This receptor was taken from a boy aged 2 to 9 in good health. Material for sequencing was blood. This rearrangement joins TRBV7-2 to TRBJ1-2; tentatively, D is TRBD1 (6 bases). CDR3 loop: CASSLVAQGRIYGYTF. The DNA for the CDR3 is TGTGCCAGCAGCTTAGTAGCACAGGGCCGTATCTATGGCTACACCTTC.